A single sample is the source of the 11 T cell receptor beta chains below, sequenced in a study of T cells in women clearing cervical HPV infection. Profiling relied on immunoSEQ multiplex PCR, and the TCRdb table lists in-frame clones only, not all of them. The listing records around 37,000 clones. The sample comprised blood buffy coat. All receptors derive from a woman between 18 and 70 years old with a cervical HPV16 infection that either progressed to CIN3+ or cleared (not recorded which).

A note on this clone: The CDR3 is cut off 3 residues early in the read; its end comes from the germline J gene. V and J are TRBV7-2 and TRBJ2-7; TRBD2 matches 13 bases. V lost 5 bases, J lost 6 bases, and 4 bases stayed unmatched. CDR3 length equals 14 residues. From germline, CDR1 is SGHTA and CDR2 FQGNSA. The CDR3 protein is CASSAGLAGAEQYF. The sequenced CDR3 bases are TGTGCCAGCAGCGCAGGACTAGCGGGAGCCGAG.

Concerning this clone itself: The CDR3 end is not reached by the read, which stops 3 residues before it; the germline J gene fills it in. The chain carries TRBV19 and TRBJ2-1; D possibly corresponds to TRBD1 (6 bases). CDR3 length: 15 residues. Trimming took off 5 bases at V and 9 bases at J, with 20 bases between the two ends. Germline V CDR1 and CDR2: LNHDA, SQIVND (reference sequence). The CDR3 bases that were read are TGTGCCAGTAGTCCTTATCCCCAGGGGACGAGTGAG. Its translation: CASSPYPQGTSE. The whole CDR3 sequence is CASSPYPQGTSEQFF.

CDR3 amino acids: CASASGQGYEQYF. The CDR3 bases that were read are TGTGCCAGTGCCTCGGGACAGGGCTACGAG. The chain is built from TRBV19 and TRBJ2-7, with 9 bases matching TRBD1. With the read ending 3 residues before the CDR3 end, the germline J gene is used to fill in that end. The junction had 5 bases not matched to a gene; V was cut back by 8 bases and J by 3 bases. From germline, CDR1 is LNHDA and CDR2 SQIVND (reference sequence). The CDR3 sequence is 13 residues long. Full variable domain (remainder filled in from reference TRBV19 and TRBJ2-7): DGGITQSPKYLFRKEGQNVTLSCEQNLNHDAMYWYRQDPGQGLRLIYYSQIVNDFQKGDIAEGYSVSREKKESFPLTVTSAQKNPTAFYLCASASGQGYEQYFGPGTRLTVT.

In the case of this clone: The CDR3 extends 3 residues past the end of the read, so its final part is completed from the germline J gene. The chain joins TRBV2 to TRBJ2-2; tentatively, D is TRBD1 (6 bases). V shed 8 bases and J shed 1 base, with 11 bases lying between them. In germline, CDR1 is SNHLY, CDR2 FYNNEI. CDR3 size: 14 residues. Partial CDR3 DNA: TGTGCCAGCCGGCAGGGGAGGAACACCGGGGAG. As protein: CASRQGRNTGE. The whole CDR3 region reads CASRQGRNTGELFF.

Of note for this clone: The read falls 3 residues short of the CDR3 end, and the missing part is taken from the germline J gene. The V gene is TRBV2, the J gene TRBJ2-7; a possible D gene is TRBD2 (5 bases). Per the germline V gene, CDR1 is SNHLY and CDR2 is FYNNEI. Trimming left V 5 bases short and J 2 bases short, with 13 bases between. This CDR3 contains 14 residues. CDR3 in amino acids: CASSSTGSAYEQYF. Partial CDR3 DNA: TGTGCCAGCAGTTCTACGGGGTCGGCCTACGAG.

In the case of this clone: Read sequence stops 3 residues before the CDR3 end, and the germline J gene provides the missing end. The chain is built from TRBV11-1 and TRBJ1-1, with a weak D call TRBD1 (5 bases). In germline, CDR1 is SGHAT, CDR2 FQDESV (reference sequence). V was pared by 3 bases and J by 6 bases, with 14 bases between. This CDR3 spans 14 amino acids. CDR3 in amino acids: CASSLMSWGAEAFF. The CDR3 DNA, read in part, is TGTGCCAGCAGCTTGATGTCCTGGGGGGCTGAA.

Note on this clone: The read terminates 3 residues ahead of where the CDR3 ends, so the germline J gene completes it. The chain is built from TRBV19 and TRBJ1-3; D not certain. The germline CDR1 and CDR2 sequences are LNHDA and SQIVND (reference sequence). Between the trimmed V and J ends, which lost 7 bases and 1 base, there was a span of 11 bases. The CDR3 covers 14 residues. The CDR3 here is CASTPLQSGNTIYF. CDR3 DNA (partial): TGTGCCAGTACCCCTCTGCAGTCTGGAAACACC.

As regards this clone: Read sequence stops 3 residues before the CDR3 end, and the germline J gene provides the missing end. This specimen includes other DNA sequences encoding the same CDR3. V gene TRBV7-7 combines with J gene TRBJ1-2, with 8 bases fitting TRBD1. CDR1 SSHAT and CDR2 FNYEAQ come from the germline V gene (reference sequence). This CDR3 contains 15 residues. CDR3 DNA, as far as it was read: TGTGCCAGCAGTCTAGGACAGGGAAGCACAGATACC. Amino acids: CASSLGQGSTDT. The entire CDR3 sequence reads CASSLGQGSTDTYTF.

Comments on this clone: The read falls 3 residues short of the CDR3 end, and the missing part is taken from the germline J gene. The chain combines TRBV30 with TRBJ2-6, with 8 bases that match TRBD1. Germline CDR1 GTSNPN, CDR2 SVGIG (reference sequence). After removal of 1 base from V and 0 bases from J, the junction contained 11 bases not matched to a gene. This CDR3 region has 19 residues. The CDR3 bases that were read are TGTGCCTGGAGTGGAGTCCCCGAGGACAGGGCCTCTGGGGCCAACGTC. As protein: CAWSGVPEDRASGANV. The CDR3, in full, reads CAWSGVPEDRASGANVLTF. Based on the CDR3 plus reference TRBV30 and TRBJ2-6, the full variable domain is SQTIHQWPATLVQPVGSPLSLECTVEGTSNPNLYWYRQAAGRGLQLLFYSVGIGQISSEVPQNLSASRPQDRQFILSSKKLLLSDSGFYLCAWSGVPEDRASGANVLTFGAGSRLTVL.

Note on this clone: The read halts 3 residues ahead of the CDR3 end, with the missing end drawn from the germline J gene. V and J are TRBV5-1 and TRBJ2-2; 7 bases match TRBD2. In germline, CDR1 is SGHRS, CDR2 YFSETQ. This CDR3 is built from 15 residues. After removal of 4 bases from V and 6 bases from J, the junction contained 9 bases not matched to a gene. The CDR3 bases that were read are TGCGCCAGCAGCGTGGAGACTAGCTTGGCCGGGGAG. Protein product: CASSVETSLAGE. The whole CDR3 protein is CASSVETSLAGELFF.

A word on this clone: The read gets to within 3 residues of the CDR3 end, and the germline J gene fills in the rest. The chain is built from TRBV5-6 and TRBJ1-4; D possibly corresponds to TRBD1 (5 bases). Germline V gene sequence: CDR1 SGHDT, CDR2 YYEEEE. This CDR3 region has 15 residues. CDR3 DNA (partial): TGTGCCAGCAGCTTATCTAACTCTGGGGCCAACGTA. Translated: CASSLSNSGANV. The complete CDR3 sequence is CASSLSNSGANVLFF. The variable domain in full, completed from reference TRBV5-6 and TRBJ1-4, reads DAGVTQSPTHLIKTRGQQVTLRCSPKSGHDTVSWYQQALGQGPQFIFQYYEEEERQRGNFPDRFSGHQFPNYSSELNVNALLLGDSALYLCASSLSNSGANVLFFGSGTQLSVL.